This TCR beta chain was captured by sequencing in a study of CD8 T cells in Susac syndrome (dated by TCRdb to between 2018 and 2020). Broadly, across the study: The study used repertoire sequencing to test whether antigen drove CD8+ T cell activation and differentiation in Susac syndrome. What the study reported, not specific to this receptor: The study acknowledged that relatively few individuals were included in the TCR sequencing and HLA analysis.

RNA was extracted using the RNeasy kit, and roughly 0.45 to 1 microgram was reverse transcribed with random hexamers. The immunoSEQ multiplex PCR assay, covering 54 Vbeta and 13 Jbeta segments, was used to amplify TCR beta CDR3 regions. PCR amplification bias was corrected by using a synthetic template baseline for primer optimization and computational correction. The study's processing was this. Only productive sequences were kept, with reads annotated to V, D and J genes according to IMGT and analyzed in immunoSEQ Analyzer. Clonality was calculated as one minus the Shannon entropy normalized by log2 of the number of productive unique sequences. For each patient and control, public and private clones were evaluated among the 100 most prevalent clones. Susac-specific clones were defined as absent from healthy and MS cohorts, 1052 published viral clones and other ImmuneACCESS disease sequences. TCRdb passed the public sequencing reads through fastp at Q25 and MiXCR, retaining productive beta sequences. Identical CDR3 protein sequences are pooled into one entry, listed with their most common genes and DNA. These V and J calls originate from TCRdb's pipeline instead of the authors' own analysis. The sample table records 100,000 to 150,000 distinct CDR3 sequences; 90% to 95% of these occur just once. The ten largest clones take up around 0.078% of the sample.

Concerning this clonotype: Its binding antigen is unknown. Base qualities are not at hand, and no much larger clone is one base apart.

Compared with germline, V lacks 5 bases and J lacks 6 bases; bases without a gene match: 14. The germline V gene encodes CDR1 SGHAT and CDR2 FQDESV (reference sequence). The CDR3 goes from the cysteine to the phenylalanine over 16 residues. Of all the DNA, just the CDR3 is kept, 48 bases in frame from base 1. Peripheral blood CD8+ and CD4+ T cells from healthy donors, Susac syndrome patients and multiple sclerosis patients were profiled by high-throughput TCR beta sequencing. Healthy donors were included as age- and sex-matched controls. Bulk CD8+ and CD4+ T cells were purified magnetically by negative isolation, whereas CD8+ TEMRA cells were enriched by FACS. Blood was collected in EDTA tubes and processed within 24 hours, with PBMCs isolated through density gradient centrifugation. PBMCs destined for TCR sequencing were cryopreserved in liquid nitrogen and later thawed in a 37 °C water bath. A purity of at least 90% was achieved for sorted or isolated CD4+, CD8+ and CD8+ TEMRA cells.

The chain employs TRBV11-1 and TRBJ2-7; 9 bases in the junction line up with TRBD2. Material: CD4+ T cells from PBMCs. The sequence derives from a human donor in good health. In nucleotide form, the sequence is TGTGCCAGCAGCCCCCAATCAGCGGGAGGATCAGGCGAGCAGTACTTC. Its translation is CASSPQSAGGSGEQYF.